This T cell receptor (beta chain) comes out of a study of blood T cell repertoires in COVID-19. CDR3 length: 14 amino acids. Germline CDR1 reads MNHEY; CDR2 reads SVGAGI. V was clipped by 7 bases and J by 4 bases, with 14 bases between them. Using immunoSEQ multiplex PCR, the repertoire was profiled, and TCRdb retains in-frame clones only, with some absent. This sample has approximately 250,000 clones, with about nine tenths found just once. The sequenced sample consisted of peripheral blood. The genes are TRBV6-5 and TRBJ1-5, with D possibly TRBD1 on 5 matching bases. This receptor was identified in a young man with COVID-19, enrolled during active disease. The CDR3 protein is CASKPGGGNQPQHF. DNA of the CDR3: TGTGCCAGCAAACCGGGGGGGGGAAATCAGCCCCAGCATTTT.